This T cell receptor (beta chain) emerged from a study of shared clonotypes between healthy human individuals. Genomic DNA (from each subset) was split evenly across several immunoSEQ plates. The repertoire was sequenced with immunoSEQ multiplex PCR; TCRdb's copy has only in-frame clones and lacks some. This table has about 680,000 clones, 92% appearing once. Germline V gives CDR1 MNHNS, CDR2 SASEGT. V was clipped by 2 bases and J by 4 bases, with 14 bases between them. The CDR3 covers 15 residues. The naive CD8 fraction comprised CD45RO-negative cells positively selected for CCR7 and excluded terminally differentiated effector memory CD45RA+ cells.

This chain uses TRBV6-1 with TRBJ2-5; D is tentatively TRBD1 or TRBD2 (6 bases each). Sequences were obtained from naive CD8+ T cells sorted from blood. The TCR sequence derives from a man aged 25-40 years in good health. The chain's CDR3 is CASSEFGGGRETQYF. DNA of the CDR3: TGTGCCAGCAGTGAATTTGGAGGGGGGCGAGAGACCCAGTACTTC.